These 24 T cell receptor beta chains were sequenced from one sample in a study of blood T cell repertoires in COVID-19. The table came from immunoSEQ multiplex PCR; TCRdb's copy has only in-frame clones and leaves some out. The sample carries 150,000 to 200,000 clones, 85% recorded once. Source material: peripheral blood. Source of these receptors: a man aged 55 to 70 with COVID-19, enrolled during active disease.

The gene calls are TRBV5-1 and TRBJ2-3; D is unresolved. Germline V gene lookup returns CDR1 SGHRS and CDR2 YFSETQ. Trimming left V 0 bases short and J 5 bases short, with 7 bases between. The CDR3 is 13 amino acids. In DNA, the CDR3 is TGCGCCAGCAGCTTGGGGGCAAAAGATACGCAGTATTTT. Protein sequence: CASSLGAKDTQYF.

The genes are TRBV28 and TRBJ2-3; 10 bases match TRBD2. J gave up 4 bases and V 4 bases, and 11 bases lay outside the gene matches. The germline CDR1 and CDR2 sequences are MDHEN and SYDVKM. This CDR3 region has 17 residues. For the CDR3, the DNA is TGTGCCAGCAGTTCCCCAGCGGGAGGGGGCAGGCCAGATACGCAGTATTTT. Protein product: CASSSPAGGGRPDTQYF.

The chain combines TRBV19 with TRBJ2-1; 10 nucleotides line up with TRBD1. With 1 base clipped from V and 3 bases from J, the junction kept 3 bases outside the gene matches. There are 16 residues in the CDR3. Germline V gene sequence: CDR1 LNHDA, CDR2 SQIVND (reference sequence). The CDR3 DNA sequence: TGTGCCAGTAGTATAGGACAGGGGGCCTACTACAATGAGCAGTTCTTC. Amino acids: CASSIGQGAYYNEQFF.

The V call is TRBV7-9, the J call TRBJ1-1; TRBD1 matches at 7 bases. Per germline, CDR1 SEHNR and CDR2 FQNEAQ (reference sequence). The ends lost 1 base at V and 0 bases at J; junction bases unmatched: 8. The CDR3 covers 17 residues. The CDR3 reads CASSLGAGGHMNTEAFF. CDR3 nucleotide sequence: TGTGCCAGCAGCTTAGGGGCAGGGGGGCACATGAACACTGAAGCTTTCTTT. Together with reference TRBV7-9 and TRBJ1-1, the CDR3 gives the full variable domain: DTGVSQNPRHKITKRGQNVTFRCDPISEHNRLYWYRQTLGQGPEFLTYFQNEAQLEKSRLLSDRFSAERPKGSFSTLEIQRTEQGDSAMYLCASSLGAGGHMNTEAFFGQGTRLTVV.

Comments on this clone: This CDR3 is also generated by other DNA sequences in the sample. This chain links TRBV27 with TRBJ1-5; D is perhaps TRBD1 (6 bases). Between the trimmed V and J ends, which lost 6 bases and 4 bases, there was a span of 10 bases. CDR1 and CDR2 (germline): MNHEY, SMNVEV (reference sequence). This CDR3 is built from 13 residues. For the CDR3, the DNA is TGTGCCAGCAGCCTCGGACAGAATCAGCCCCAGCATTTT. Its translation is CASSLGQNQPQHF.

The chain links TRBV6-2 or TRBV6-3 to TRBJ1-5; no clear D gene. The CDR3 contains 15 residues. V dropped 0 bases and J dropped 0 bases, with 6 bases sitting between them. CDR1 is MNHEY, CDR2 SVGEGT, per germline. The DNA for the CDR3 is TGTGCCAGCAGTTACTCTTATTATAGCAATCAGCCCCAGCATTTT. This encodes CASSYSYYSNQPQHF.

The chain combines TRBV12-2 with TRBJ2-7; TRBD2 was called by the table and not checked on the DNA. TRBV12-2 is given as a pseudogene. The CDR3 sequence is 21 residues long. CDR3 coding DNA: TGTGCAAGTCGCTTCCCCCGAGGGTTACTAGCGGGAGGGCCCTCTACCTACGAGCAGTACTTC. Protein: CASRFPRGLLAGGPSTYEQYF.

J is TRBJ1-2 and V is TRBV5-4; 10 bases align to TRBD1. The germline CDR1 and CDR2 sequences are SGHNT and YYREEE (reference sequence). CDR3 size: 15 residues. J gave up 0 bases and V 6 bases, and 5 bases lay outside the gene matches. In nucleotides, the CDR3 is TGTGCCAGCATCCGACAGGGGGCGGCTAACTATGGCTACACCTTC. It yields the protein CASIRQGAANYGYTF.

This clone came up once. The rearrangement links TRBV7-9 to TRBJ2-7, with D possibly being TRBD2 (6 bases). In germline, CDR1 is SEHNR, CDR2 FQNEAQ (reference sequence). V shed 4 bases and J shed 7 bases, with 14 bases lying between them. The CDR3 consists of 13 residues. CDR3 in DNA: TGTGCCAGCAGCTGGGACTCCCTAGGGGAGCAGTACTTC. It translates to CASSWDSLGEQYF.

The genes are TRBV4-1 and TRBJ2-7; 9 positions agree with TRBD1. Germline lookup yields CDR1 MGHRA and CDR2 YSYEKL. This CDR3 comprises 15 residues. Losses at the gene ends were 4 bases for V and 3 bases for J; bases not matched to a gene: 7. The DNA for the CDR3 is TGCGCCAGCAGCCGACCCCGGGACAGGGTCTACGAGCAGTACTTC. Amino acids: CASSRPRDRVYEQYF.

The CDR3 region has the DNA TGTGCCAGCAAATGGACTAGCAGAGGATACGAGCAGTACTTC. As protein: CASKWTSRGYEQYF. The J gene is TRBJ2-7, the V gene TRBV2, with 8 bases identical to TRBD2. The CDR3 extends over 14 amino acids. Germline CDR1 is SNHLY and CDR2 is FYNNEI. The ends lost 7 bases at V and 4 bases at J; junction bases unmatched: 9.

The J gene is TRBJ1-1, the V gene TRBV21-1. TRBV21-1 is given as a pseudogene. The CDR3 has 16 amino acids. The CDR3 here is CASSRLHLGANTEAFF. The CDR3, as DNA: TGTGCCAGCAGCAGACTACACCTCGGAGCCAACACTGAAGCTTTCTTT.

This clone was seen just once. The rearrangement joins TRBV4-2 to TRBJ1-3; TRBD1 aligns across 7 bases. After removal of 2 bases from V and 4 bases from J, the junction contained 8 bases not matched to a gene. Germline values: CDR1 LGHNA, CDR2 YNFKEQ. The CDR3 length is 16 residues. CDR3 nucleotides: TGTGCCAGCAGCCAAATAGGGGGCAGGGGGGGAAACACCATATATTTT. This translates into CASSQIGGRGGNTIYF.

V usage is TRBV11-2 and J usage is TRBJ2-2; 7 bases line up with TRBD2. The CDR3 length is 16 residues. Germline lookup yields CDR1 SGHAT and CDR2 FQNNGV. Trimming at V came to 5 bases and at J to 5 bases, leaving 11 bases not matched to a gene. CDR3 region: CASSPGGRRVTGELFF. The CDR3 region has the DNA TGTGCCAGCAGCCCGGGCGGGAGACGTGTAACCGGGGAGCTGTTTTTT.

The genes are TRBV19 and TRBJ1-5; D perhaps matches TRBD1 (5 bases). CDR3 size: 15 residues. Germline loops: CDR1 LNHDA, CDR2 SQIVND (reference sequence). V lost 3 bases, J lost 2 bases, and 11 bases lay in between. CDR3 DNA: TGTGCCAGTAGTATCAAGGGAGGGGGCAATCAGCCCCAGCATTTT. Translation: CASSIKGGGNQPQHF.

The chain combines TRBV11-2 with TRBJ2-1; possibly TRBD2 for D (5 bases). This CDR3 is built from 15 residues. V was shortened by 5 bases and J by 6 bases, with 17 bases between the two germline ends. Germline loops: CDR1 SGHAT, CDR2 FQNNGV. CDR3 coding DNA: TGTGCCAGCAGCCCCCCCCAGCGGCCCTCCAATGAGCAGTTCTTC. Translated, it gives CASSPPQRPSNEQFF. Drawing the rest from reference TRBV11-2 and TRBJ2-1, the complete variable domain is EAGVAQSPRYKIIEKRQSVAFWCNPISGHATLYWYQQILGQGPKLLIQFQNNGVVDDSQLPKDRFSAERLKGVDSTLKIQPAKLEDSAVYLCASSPPQRPSNEQFFGPGTRLTVL.

The CDR3 loop reads CASSYNRANTEAFF. For the CDR3, the DNA is TGTGCCAGCTCCTATAACCGAGCGAACACTGAAGCTTTCTTT. J is TRBJ1-1 and V is TRBV18, with D unresolved. Trimming stripped 6 bases from V and 1 base from J, with 12 bases between. CDR3 size: 14 residues. CDR1 KGHSH and CDR2 LQKENI come from the germline V gene.

The chain is built from TRBV18 and TRBJ2-7; 7 bases are shared with TRBD1. This CDR3 is 13 amino acids long. Germline lookup yields CDR1 KGHSH and CDR2 LQKENI. J was trimmed by 1 base and V by 4 bases; bases with no gene match: 1. The CDR3 spells CASSQGQSYEQYF. DNA of the CDR3: TGTGCCAGCTCACAGGGACAGTCCTACGAGCAGTACTTC.

The chain employs TRBV20-1 and TRBJ2-7; TRBD2 is a possible D gene (6 bases). V was pared by 5 bases and J by 4 bases, with 9 bases between. Germline CDR1 DFQATT, CDR2 SNEGSKA (reference sequence). This CDR3 comprises 11 residues. CDR3 protein: CSALGLYEQYF. In DNA, the CDR3 is TGCAGTGCTTTGGGACTTTACGAGCAGTACTTC.

The CDR3 here is CASSLDSGGGAGYGYTF. CDR3 nucleotides: TGTGCCAGCAGCTTAGATAGCGGAGGGGGCGCAGGGTATGGCTACACCTTC. This chain joins TRBV7-2 and TRBJ1-2; 7 bases map to TRBD1. Looked up from germline, CDR1 is SGHTA and CDR2 is FQGNSA. The CDR3 sequence is 17 residues long. V lost 1 base, J lost 5 bases, and 13 bases stayed unmatched.

The V and J genes are TRBV6-2 or TRBV6-3 and TRBJ1-5, with 9 bases that match TRBD1. J gave up 4 bases and V 5 bases, and 9 bases lay outside the gene matches. CDR1 and CDR2 (germline): MNHEY, SVGEGT. The CDR3 spans 16 residues. The CDR3 bases are TGTGCCAGCAGTGCGCCCGGGACAGGGACTAATCAGCCCCAGCATTTT. Its protein product is CASSAPGTGTNQPQHF.

The gene calls are TRBV5-5 and TRBJ1-2; D perhaps matches TRBD1 (5 bases). V lost 0 bases and J 2 bases, leaving 8 bases between the germline ends. The CDR3 sequence is 14 residues long. Germline lookup yields CDR1 SGHKS and CDR2 YYEKEE (reference sequence). CDR3 in DNA: TGTGCCAGCAGCTTGGATCAGGGAAACTATGGCTACACCTTC. It codes for CASSLDQGNYGYTF.

On this clone: Distinct nucleotide sequences in the sample also encode this CDR3. V and J are TRBV12-3 or TRBV12-4 and TRBJ2-1, with D unclear. The CDR3 is made up of 12 amino acids. With 5 bases removed from V and 5 bases from J, the gap between germline ends came to 7 bases. CDR3 sequence: CASSPNHNEQFF. CDR3 DNA sequence: TGTGCCAGCAGTCCTAATCACAATGAGCAGTTCTTC.

This clone was found once. The CDR3 is CASSPLVGATDTQYF. CDR3 nucleotide sequence: TGTGCCAGCAGTCCGTTGGTGGGGGCCACAGATACGCAGTATTTT. V usage is TRBV25-1 and J usage is TRBJ2-3; possible D gene TRBD1, 6 bases. Germline lookup yields CDR1 MGHDK and CDR2 SYGVNS. CDR3 length: 15 amino acids. V lost 5 bases and J lost 2, with 14 bases in between.